The text below deals with one T cell receptor beta chain. The antigen remains undetermined. Unmatched junction bases numbered 6, after V lost 0 bases and J lost 4 bases. The CDR3 loop spans 16 amino acids. Germline CDR1 is SGHRS and CDR2 is YFSETQ. These data belong to a study of identical twins. Findings and limits, study-wide: Twins shared beta out-of-frame sequences in excess, but this excess was weaker. Insertion counts were lower in abundant cord blood beta clonotypes, a trend that memory repertoires did not show.

Template switching supplied a universal primer site; unique molecular identifiers were carried on the cDNA. One entry per CDR3 protein results from TCRdb running MiXCR on the 5' RACE reads. Altogether about 240,000 distinct CDR3 sequences are present, over 9.5% being singletons, with the ten largest covering about 4.1%. The sample was also linked to a second study, of yellow fever vaccine responses in identical twins.

This chain joins TRBV5-1 and TRBJ2-1, with 8 bases lining up with TRBD1. This TCR was sampled from a woman aged 18-35 years in good health. The sequenced sample consisted of memory (CD45RO+) T cells sorted from blood. CDR3 in DNA: TGCGCCAGCAGCTTGGATGCCGGGACAGGTTACAATGAGCAGTTCTTC. Protein: CASSLDAGTGYNEQFF.